The T cell receptor beta chain described here comes from a study of T cells in Graves' hyperthyroidism and ophthalmopathy. PBMCs came from more than 8.5 ml fresh peripheral blood. The table lists this clonotype with many counts. Researchers amplified the TCR beta CDR3 regions from RNA transcripts. Using the HTBI primer set, a first-round RT-PCR was run on the TCR CDR3. TCRdb processed the multiplex PCR reads anew with MiXCR; each CDR3 protein has one entry. The sample holds about 640,000 distinct CDR3 sequences, less than 25% seen once. V was cut by 3 bases and J by 6 bases, with 8 bases left in between. The CDR3 runs 12 residues. Germline values: CDR1 KGHSH, CDR2 LQKENI.

The rearrangement links TRBV18 to TRBJ1-1; possible D gene TRBD1, 6 bases. This receptor was obtained from a man aged 25 to 45 with Graves' ophthalmopathy. Sequencing was performed on blood. DNA for the CDR3: TGTGCCAGCTCACCGAGGGGGGCTGAAGCTTTCTTT. It codes for CASSPRGAEAFF.